This T cell receptor beta chain was observed in a study of T cells after yellow fever vaccination. The table lists this clonotype with many counts. Its cognate antigen is unknown. TCRdb recomputed calls from the 5' RACE reads with MiXCR, one row per CDR3 protein. Here the sample spans fewer than 650,000 distinct CDR3 sequences, roughly a fifth being singletons. This CDR3 has 15 amino acids. Germline CDR1 SEHNR, CDR2 FQNEAQ (reference sequence). V lost 0 bases and J lost 3, with 10 bases in between. General study results and limits: Reappearance after the booster was seen for most primary-vaccination clones, at 95% to 97% CD4 and roughly 90% CD8. Though weaker, the secondary response peaked faster, on day 5 versus 15.

The specimen was PBMCs, collected 21 days after the first yellow fever vaccination. The receptor was derived from a young man who received the YFV17D yellow fever vaccine. V gene TRBV7-9 combines with J gene TRBJ2-3; D possibly corresponds to TRBD2 (7 bases). The CDR3 region is CASSLAGGRTDTQYF. The CDR3 DNA sequence: TGTGCCAGCAGCTTAGCCGGGGGGCGAACAGATACGCAGTATTTT.